Described below is a single TCR beta chain sequence and its context. The clone's antigen remains unknown. No much larger clone exists at a distance of one base, and base qualities are not known. From the cysteine up to the phenylalanine, the CDR3 has a length of 12 residues. The CDR3 DNA has 36 bases and is translated from base 1. CDR1 and CDR2 are read off the germline V gene as SGDLS and YYNGEE. V is clipped by 0 bases and J by 6 bases, and the sequence between their germline boundaries is 5 bases long. One collaborating source in Seattle enrolled patients during active infection and followed them longitudinally through the course of disease. Collaborating institutions collected whole blood in K2EDTA tubes following their own protocols. Collaborator samples were shipped for TCRbeta analysis as frozen whole blood, isolated PBMCs, or DNA extracted from either sample type. TCRbeta CDR3 regions were amplified from genomic DNA by means of the immunoSEQ Assay, a bias-controlled multiplex PCR. For the original study's pipeline: The number of nucleated cells in each sample was estimated by amplification of reference gene primers within the assay. To quantify the absolute abundance of each unique TCRbeta CDR3 rearrangement, sequence reads were collapsed and filtered. For each sample, productive Simpson clonality was calculated by taking the square root of Simpson's diversity index across productive rearrangements. Sourced from immuneACCESS, this table was stored by TCRdb with only in-frame sequences that have V and J called. A share of the clones is absent; for the studies checked, an unresolved V gene accounts for under half, and the remainder has no known explanation. V and J calls and clone size are given by that table; D and trimming were obtained from the DNA. For this sample the table gives roughly 29,000 clones, of which just under 95% were detected only once. The ten largest account for around 0.8% of the sample.

These data are taken from a study of blood T cell repertoires in COVID-19 (dated by TCRdb to between 2020 and 2021). Background for the entire study: The collaborator samples originated in the United States, Italy and Spain and spanned the acute and convalescent phases of COVID-19. The samples were drawn from the first 160 participants of the ongoing ImmuneRACE study and from 1,254 subjects provided by 6 global collaborators. The dataset comprised deeply sampled blood TCRbeta repertoires from subjects exposed to, actively infected with, or recovered from COVID-19. The material from the prospective study consisted of cDNA or gDNA derived from T cells, B-cell-depleted T cells, or PBMCs. Where available, HLA class I and class II types were taken from metadata supplied by the sample provider and were not determined by assay-based typing. The repertoires were released in a freely available public database meant as a resource for research on the immune response to SARS-CoV-2. The sample metadata nearly always contained a de-identified subject ID, COVID-19 status, age in years and sex.

Study-level results and caveats: How much clinical and demographic metadata was included differed by source and by participant, and the metadata was provided uncurated.

Sequenced input: peripheral blood. This TCR came from a woman aged 70 to 79 with COVID-19, enrolled during active disease. The chain was built from TRBV9 and TRBJ2-3, with no confident D gene call. The sequenced DNA: TGTGCCAGCAGCGTAGGTGCGGATACGCAGTATTTT. The translation is CASSVGADTQYF.